What follows describes a single T cell receptor (beta chain). Its specificity is not known. The data derive from a study of vaccination and CD4 T cells after COVID-19. Study-level background: Of the convalescent patients, who were SARS-CoV-2 positive by nasal swab PCR, fewer than 10 had mild and one severe disease. Convalescent cases consisted of six males and four females, of whom two were Hispanic. Control cultures were given a CEFX pool, an HIV-1 Nef pool, or no peptide.

Scientists ran DNA taken from cultured CD4+ T cells through the Oncomine TCR Beta short-read assay for sequencing. Each CDR3 protein is one row after TCRdb ran MiXCR on the PCR reads. The sample has approximately 20,000 distinct CDR3 sequences; less than 65% are singletons. The junction had 8 bases not matched to a gene; V was cut back by 6 bases and J by 6 bases. CDR3 length: 13 amino acids. The germline V gene has CDR1 ENHRY and CDR2 SYGVKD. Treatment: roughly 10-day PBMC culture with coronavirus spike peptide pools or control peptides (ViraFEST assay). This chain joins TRBV10-3 and TRBJ2-7, with TRBD1 matching 7 bases. This sequence originates from a human donor who had recovered from COVID-19. The sequencing input was CD4+ T cells from blood, cultured in vitro. For the CDR3, the DNA is TGTGCCATCAGCATCATACAGGGGTCCGAGCAGTACTTC. This gives the protein CAISIIQGSEQYF.